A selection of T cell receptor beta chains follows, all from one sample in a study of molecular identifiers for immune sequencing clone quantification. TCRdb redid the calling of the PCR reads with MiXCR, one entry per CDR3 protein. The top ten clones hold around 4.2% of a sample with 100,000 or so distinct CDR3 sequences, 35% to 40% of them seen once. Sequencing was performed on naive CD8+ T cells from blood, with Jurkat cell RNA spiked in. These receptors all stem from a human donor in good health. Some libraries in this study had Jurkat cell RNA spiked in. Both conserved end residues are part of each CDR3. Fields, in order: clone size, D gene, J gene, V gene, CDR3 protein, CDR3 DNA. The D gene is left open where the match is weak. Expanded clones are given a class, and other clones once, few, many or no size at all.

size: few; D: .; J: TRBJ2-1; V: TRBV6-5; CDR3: CASSYVPGMGRYNEQFF; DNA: TGTGCCAGCAGTTACGTCCCAGGCATGGGTCGGTACAATGAGCAGTTCTTC
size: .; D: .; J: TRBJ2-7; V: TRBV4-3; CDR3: CASSQDGVSVQYF; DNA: TGCGCCAGCAGCCAAGATGGCGTAAGCGTGCAGTACTTC
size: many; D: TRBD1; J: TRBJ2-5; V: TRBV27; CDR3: CASGQGPLTQYF; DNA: TGTGCCAGCGGACAGGGGCCACTGACCCAGTACTTC
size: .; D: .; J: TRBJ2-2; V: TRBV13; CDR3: CASSLGATGLLTGELFF; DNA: TGTGCCAGCAGCTTAGGAGCAACAGGGCTACTGACCGGGGAGCTGTTTTTT
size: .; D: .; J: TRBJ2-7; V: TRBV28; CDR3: CASSFTASGSSYEQYF; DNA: TGTGCCAGCAGTTTCACGGCCTCAGGGAGCTCCTACGAGCAGTACTTC
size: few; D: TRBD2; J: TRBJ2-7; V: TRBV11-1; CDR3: CASSQSGTSYEQYF; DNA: TGTGCCAGCAGCCAATCCGGGACTAGCTACGAGCAGTACTTC
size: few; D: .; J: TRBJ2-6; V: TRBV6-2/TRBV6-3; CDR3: CASRETWGTGANVLTF; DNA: TGTGCCAGCAGAGAAACTTGGGGGACAGGGGCCAACGTCCTGACTTTC
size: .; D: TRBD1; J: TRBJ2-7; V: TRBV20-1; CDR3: CSARGKGQGDYEQYF; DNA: TGCAGTGCTAGAGGGAAAGGACAGGGGGATTACGAGCAGTACTTC
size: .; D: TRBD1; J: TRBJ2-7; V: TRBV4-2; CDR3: CASSQEQGVLSYEQYF; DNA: TGTGCCAGCAGCCAAGAACAGGGGGTCCTCTCCTACGAGCAGTACTTC
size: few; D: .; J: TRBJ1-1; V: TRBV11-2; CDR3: CASSYQTRGGTEAFF; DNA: TGTGCCAGCAGCTATCAAACTCGTGGGGGGACTGAAGCTTTCTTT
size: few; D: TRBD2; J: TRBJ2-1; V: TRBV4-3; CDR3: CASSQTRGLAGESYNEQFF; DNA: TGCGCCAGCAGCCAAACCAGGGGACTAGCGGGAGAGTCGTACAATGAGCAGTTCTTC
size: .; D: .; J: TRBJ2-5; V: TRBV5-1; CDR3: CASSLAQRRLDEPQYF; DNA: TGCGCCAGCAGCTTGGCCCAACGAAGACTCGACGAGCCCCAGTACTTC
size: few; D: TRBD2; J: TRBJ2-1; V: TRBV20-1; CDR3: CSATGLAGNEQFF; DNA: TGCAGTGCTACCGGACTAGCAGGCAATGAGCAGTTCTTC
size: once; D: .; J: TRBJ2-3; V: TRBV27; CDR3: CASSMQGRLDTQYF; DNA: TGTGCCAGCAGTATGCAGGGGCGGTTAGATACGCAGTATTTT
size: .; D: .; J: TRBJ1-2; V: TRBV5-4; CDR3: CASSFRQAYGYAF; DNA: TGTGCCAGCAGCTTTCGGCAGGCCTATGGCTACGCCTTC
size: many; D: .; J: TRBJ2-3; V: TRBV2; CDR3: CALSQSTDTQYF; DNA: TGTGCCCTCTCTCAAAGCACAGATACGCAGTATTTT
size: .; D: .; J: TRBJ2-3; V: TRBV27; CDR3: CASSLSDGTGRSGHTDTQYF; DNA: TGTGCCAGCAGTTTATCGGACGGAACAGGGAGAAGCGGACACACAGATACGCAGTATTTT
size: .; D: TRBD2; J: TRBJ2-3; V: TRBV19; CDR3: CASSGIAGADTQYF; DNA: TGTGCCAGTAGTGGAATAGCGGGAGCAGATACGCAGTATTTT
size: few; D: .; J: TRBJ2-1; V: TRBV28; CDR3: CASKAGSVEQFF; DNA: TGTGCCTCAAAGGCGGGATCGGTGGAGCAGTTCTTC
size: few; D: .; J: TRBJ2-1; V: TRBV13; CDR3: CASGRGANEQFF; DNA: TGTGCCAGCGGTAGGGGGGCCAATGAGCAGTTCTTC
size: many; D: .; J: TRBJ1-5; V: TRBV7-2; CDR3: CASSLGVTNNQPQHF; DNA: TGTGCCAGCAGCTTAGGAGTCACTAACAATCAGCCCCAGCATTTT
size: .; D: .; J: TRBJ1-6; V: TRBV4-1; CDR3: CASSQEQTTDSPLHF; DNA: TGCGCCAGCAGCCAAGAACAGACAACGGATTCACCCCTCCACTTT
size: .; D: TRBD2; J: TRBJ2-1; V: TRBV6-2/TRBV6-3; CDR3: CASSYPFGGRYYNEQFF; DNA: TGTGCCAGCAGTTACCCTTTTGGCGGGAGGTACTACAATGAGCAGTTCTTC
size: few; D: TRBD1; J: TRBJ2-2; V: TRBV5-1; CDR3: CASSLVGGCTGELFF; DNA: TGCGCCAGCAGCTTGGTAGGGGGCTGCACCGGGGAGCTGTTTTTT
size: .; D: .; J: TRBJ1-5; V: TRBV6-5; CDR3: CASSSLGAGANQPQQF; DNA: TGTGCCAGCAGTAGCCTCGGCGCTGGGGCCAATCAGCCCCAGCAATTT
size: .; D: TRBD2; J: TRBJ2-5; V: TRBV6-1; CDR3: CASSDREAQENQYF; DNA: TGTGCCAGCAGTGATCGGGAGGCACAAGAGAACCAGTACTTC